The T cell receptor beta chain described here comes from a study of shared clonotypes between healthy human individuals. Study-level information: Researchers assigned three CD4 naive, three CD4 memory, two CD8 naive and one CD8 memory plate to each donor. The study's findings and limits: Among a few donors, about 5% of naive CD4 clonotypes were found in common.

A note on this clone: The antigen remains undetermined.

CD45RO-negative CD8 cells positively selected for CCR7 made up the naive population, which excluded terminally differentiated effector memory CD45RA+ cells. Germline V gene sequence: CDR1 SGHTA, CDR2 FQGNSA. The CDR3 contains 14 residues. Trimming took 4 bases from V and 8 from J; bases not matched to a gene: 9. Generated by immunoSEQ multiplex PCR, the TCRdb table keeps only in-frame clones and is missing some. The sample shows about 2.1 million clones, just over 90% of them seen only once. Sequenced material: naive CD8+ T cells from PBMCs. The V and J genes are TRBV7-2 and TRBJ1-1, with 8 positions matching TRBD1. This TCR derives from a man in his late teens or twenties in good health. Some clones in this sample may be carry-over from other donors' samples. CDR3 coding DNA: TGTGCCAGCAGCTCGATTTCTCGGACAGGGGAAGCTTTCTTT. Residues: CASSSISRTGEAFF. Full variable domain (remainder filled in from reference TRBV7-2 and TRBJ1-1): GAGVSQSPSNKVTEKGKDVELRCDPISGHTALYWYRQSLGQGLEFLIYFQGNSAPDKSGLPSDRFSAERTGGSVSTLTIQRTQQEDSAVYLCASSSISRTGEAFFGQGTRLTVV.